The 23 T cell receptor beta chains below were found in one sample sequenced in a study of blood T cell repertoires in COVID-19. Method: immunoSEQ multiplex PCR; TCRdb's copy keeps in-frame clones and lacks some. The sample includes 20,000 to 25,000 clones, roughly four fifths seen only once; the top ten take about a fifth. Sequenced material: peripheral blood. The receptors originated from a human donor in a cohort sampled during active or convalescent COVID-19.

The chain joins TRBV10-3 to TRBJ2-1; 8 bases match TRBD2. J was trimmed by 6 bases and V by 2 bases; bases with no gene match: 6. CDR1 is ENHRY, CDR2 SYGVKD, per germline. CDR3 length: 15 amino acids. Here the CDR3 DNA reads TGTGCCATCAGTGAGCGAGCGGGAGTAATCAATGAGCAGTTCTTC. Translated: CAISERAGVINEQFF.

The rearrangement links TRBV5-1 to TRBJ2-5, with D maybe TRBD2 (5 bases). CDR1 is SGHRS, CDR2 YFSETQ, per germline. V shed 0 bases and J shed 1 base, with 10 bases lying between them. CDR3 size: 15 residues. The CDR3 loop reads CASSLGGGLQETQYF. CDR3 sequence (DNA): TGCGCCAGCAGCTTGGGAGGCGGACTCCAAGAGACCCAGTACTTC.

The DNA of the CDR3 is TGTGCCAGCAGTTCGATGGGACTCCGGGGCAATCAGCCCCAGCATTTT. Its translation is CASSSMGLRGNQPQHF. The chain links TRBV28 to TRBJ1-5; tentatively, D is TRBD1 (5 bases). The CDR3 loop spans 16 amino acids. Germline V gene sequence: CDR1 MDHEN, CDR2 SYDVKM. The ends were cut back, 4 bases at V and 2 bases at J, with 15 bases in the middle.

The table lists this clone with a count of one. In nucleotides, the CDR3 is TGTGCCAGCAGAGGGGATAGCGGGAGGTACAATGAGCAGTTCTTC. Its protein product is CASRGDSGRYNEQFF. The rearrangement joins TRBV6-5 to TRBJ2-1; 10 bases align to TRBD2. Per the germline V gene, CDR1 is MNHEY and CDR2 is SVGAGI. J gave up 4 bases and V 6 bases, and 6 bases lay outside the gene matches. The CDR3 spans 15 residues.

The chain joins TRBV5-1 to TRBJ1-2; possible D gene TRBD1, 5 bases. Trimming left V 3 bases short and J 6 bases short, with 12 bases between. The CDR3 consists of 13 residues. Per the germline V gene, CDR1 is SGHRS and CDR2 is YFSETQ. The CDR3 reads CASSYQGRDGYTF. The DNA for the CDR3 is TGCGCCAGCAGCTACCAGGGCCGCGATGGCTACACCTTC.

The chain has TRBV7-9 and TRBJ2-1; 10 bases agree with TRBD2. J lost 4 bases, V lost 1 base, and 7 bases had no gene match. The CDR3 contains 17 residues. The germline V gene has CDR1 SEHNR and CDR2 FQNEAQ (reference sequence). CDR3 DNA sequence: TGTGCCAGCAGCTTAGTGATCGGACTAGCGGAATACAATGAGCAGTTCTTC. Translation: CASSLVIGLAEYNEQFF.

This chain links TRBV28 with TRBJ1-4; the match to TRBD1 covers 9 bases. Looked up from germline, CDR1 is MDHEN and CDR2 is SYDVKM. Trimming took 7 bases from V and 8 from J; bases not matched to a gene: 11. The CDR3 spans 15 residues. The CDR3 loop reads CASNPGTGRREKLFF. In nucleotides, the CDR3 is TGTGCCAGCAACCCCGGGACAGGGAGAAGGGAAAAACTGTTTTTT.

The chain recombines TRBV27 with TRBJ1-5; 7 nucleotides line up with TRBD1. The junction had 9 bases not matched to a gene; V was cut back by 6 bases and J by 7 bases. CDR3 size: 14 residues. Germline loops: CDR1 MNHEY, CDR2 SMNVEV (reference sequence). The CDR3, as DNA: TGTGCCAGCAGCCAGGGGGTTGGGGGACAGCCCCAGCATTTT. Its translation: CASSQGVGGQPQHF.

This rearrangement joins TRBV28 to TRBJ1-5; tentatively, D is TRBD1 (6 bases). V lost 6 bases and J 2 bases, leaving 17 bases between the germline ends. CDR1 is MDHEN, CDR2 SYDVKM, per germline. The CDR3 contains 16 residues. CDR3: CASSTTGKGGNQPQHF. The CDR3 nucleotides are TGTGCCAGCAGCACGACAGGAAAAGGGGGCAATCAGCCCCAGCATTTT.

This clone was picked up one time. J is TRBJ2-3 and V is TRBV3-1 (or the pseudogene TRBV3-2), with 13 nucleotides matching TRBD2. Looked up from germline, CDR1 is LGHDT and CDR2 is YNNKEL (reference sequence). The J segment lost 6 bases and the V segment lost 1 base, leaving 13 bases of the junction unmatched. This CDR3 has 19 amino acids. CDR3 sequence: CASSQAGILAGGPGDTQYF. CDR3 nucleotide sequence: TGTGCCAGCAGCCAAGCGGGTATACTAGCGGGAGGGCCTGGGGATACGCAGTATTTT.

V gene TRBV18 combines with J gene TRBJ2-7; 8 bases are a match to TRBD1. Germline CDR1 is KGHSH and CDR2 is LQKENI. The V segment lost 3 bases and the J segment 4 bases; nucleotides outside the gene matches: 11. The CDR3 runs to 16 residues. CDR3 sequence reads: CASSPTPGQESYEQYV. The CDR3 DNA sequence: TGTGCCAGCTCACCGACCCCGGGACAGGAGTCTTACGAGCAGTACGTC.

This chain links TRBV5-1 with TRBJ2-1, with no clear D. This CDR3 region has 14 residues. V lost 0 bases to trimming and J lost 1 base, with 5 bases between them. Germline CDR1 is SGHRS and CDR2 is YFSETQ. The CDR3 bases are TGCGCCAGCAGCTTGGGCGGATCCTACAATGAGCAGTTCTTC. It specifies CASSLGGSYNEQFF.

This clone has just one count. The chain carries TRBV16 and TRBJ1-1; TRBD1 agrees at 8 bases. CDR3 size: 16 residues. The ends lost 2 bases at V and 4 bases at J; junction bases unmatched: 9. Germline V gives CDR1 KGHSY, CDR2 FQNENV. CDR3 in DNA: TGTGCCAGCAGCCAAACCGACGGACAGGGAGGCACTGAAGCTTTCTTT. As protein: CASSQTDGQGGTEAFF.

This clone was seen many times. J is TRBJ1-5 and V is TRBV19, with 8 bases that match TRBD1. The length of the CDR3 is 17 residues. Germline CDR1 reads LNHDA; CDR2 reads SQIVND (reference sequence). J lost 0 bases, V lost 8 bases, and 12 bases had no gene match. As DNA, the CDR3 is TGTGCCAGTCAGTTGAGGGACAGGACTTATAGCAATCAGCCCCAGCATTTT. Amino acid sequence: CASQLRDRTYSNQPQHF.

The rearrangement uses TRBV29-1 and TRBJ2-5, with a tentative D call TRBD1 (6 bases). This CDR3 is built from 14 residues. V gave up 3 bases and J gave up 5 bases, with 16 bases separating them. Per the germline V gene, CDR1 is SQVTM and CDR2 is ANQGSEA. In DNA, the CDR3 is TGCAGCGTTGAGGGGGCCAGGTGGGAGGAGACCCAGTACTTC. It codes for CSVEGARWEETQYF.

The CDR3 spells CARRGGGYDYNSPLHF. The CDR3 nucleotides read TGCGCCCGCCGTGGGGGGGGTTACGACTATAATTCACCCCTCCACTTT. J is TRBJ1-6 and V is TRBV5-1; perhaps TRBD1 as D (5 bases). CDR1 is SGHRS, CDR2 YFSETQ, per germline. Trimming stripped 10 bases from V and 3 bases from J, with 20 bases between. CDR3 length: 16 amino acids.

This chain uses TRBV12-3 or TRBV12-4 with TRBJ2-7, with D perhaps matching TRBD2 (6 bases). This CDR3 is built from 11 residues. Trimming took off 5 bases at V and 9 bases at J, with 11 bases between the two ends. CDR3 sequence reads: CASSMRGGQYF. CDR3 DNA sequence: TGTGCCAGCAGTATGCGGGGTGGGCAGTACTTC.

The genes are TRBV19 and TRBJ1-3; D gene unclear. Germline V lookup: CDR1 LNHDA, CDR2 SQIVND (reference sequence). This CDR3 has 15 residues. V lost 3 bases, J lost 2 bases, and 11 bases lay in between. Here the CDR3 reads CASSMQAQPGNTIYF. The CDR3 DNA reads TGTGCCAGTAGTATGCAGGCCCAACCTGGAAACACCATATATTTT.

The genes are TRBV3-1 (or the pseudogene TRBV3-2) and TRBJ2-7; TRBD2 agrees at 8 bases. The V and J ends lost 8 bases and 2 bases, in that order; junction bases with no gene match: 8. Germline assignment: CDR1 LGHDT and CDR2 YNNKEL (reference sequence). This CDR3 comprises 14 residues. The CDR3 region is CASASSGFTYEQYF. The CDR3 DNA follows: TGTGCCAGCGCGTCTAGCGGGTTCACCTACGAGCAGTACTTC.

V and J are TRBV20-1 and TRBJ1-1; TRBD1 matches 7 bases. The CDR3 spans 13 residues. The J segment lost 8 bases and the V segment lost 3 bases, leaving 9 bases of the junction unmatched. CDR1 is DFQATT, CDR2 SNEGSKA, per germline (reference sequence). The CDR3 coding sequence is TGCAGTGCTAGTCGGGACAGCCGGGGAGAAGCTTTCTTT. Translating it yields CSASRDSRGEAFF.

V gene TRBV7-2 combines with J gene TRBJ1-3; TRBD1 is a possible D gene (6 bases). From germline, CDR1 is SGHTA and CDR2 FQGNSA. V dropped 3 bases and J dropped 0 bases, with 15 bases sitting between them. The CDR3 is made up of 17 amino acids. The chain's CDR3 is CASSFSRGPLSGNTIYF. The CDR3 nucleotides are TGTGCCAGCAGCTTTTCCAGGGGTCCTCTCTCTGGAAACACCATATATTTT.

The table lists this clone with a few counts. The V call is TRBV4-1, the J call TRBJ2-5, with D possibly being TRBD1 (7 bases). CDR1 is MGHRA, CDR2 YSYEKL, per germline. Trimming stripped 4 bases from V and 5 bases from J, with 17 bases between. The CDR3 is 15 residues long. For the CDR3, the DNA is TGCGCCAGCAGCCCCGGGATCCAGGGGGGCGAGACCCAGTACTTC. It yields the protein CASSPGIQGGETQYF.

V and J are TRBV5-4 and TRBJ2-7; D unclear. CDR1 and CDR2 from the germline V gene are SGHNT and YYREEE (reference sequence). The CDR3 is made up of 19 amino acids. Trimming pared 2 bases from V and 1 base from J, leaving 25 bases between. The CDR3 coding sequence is TGTGCCAGCAGCTTCGCACGTCAGTCGTGGCAGGAATTTTCCTACGAGCAGTACTTC. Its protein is CASSFARQSWQEFSYEQYF.